The source of this T cell receptor beta chain is a study of shared clonotypes between healthy human individuals. Study-wide context: Per donor, three plates held CD4 naive cells, three held CD4 memory, two held CD8 naive and one held CD8 memory. General study results and limits: A handful of donors showed sharing of approximately 5% of naive CD4 clonotypes.

In the original processing: ImmunoSEQ sequences covered only the junction and lacked quality scores; filtering therefore differed. Generated by immunoSEQ multiplex PCR, the TCRdb table keeps only in-frame clones and is missing some. V, J and clone size reflect that table, while D and trimming were determined from the DNA. The data hold 1,100,000 or so clones, with 78% observed a single time. Caucasian adults residing in Nashville, Tennessee made up all the donors. On this clone: The antigen is not known.

This sequence was found in a man aged 18 to 35 in good health. Some clones in this sample may be carry-over from other donors' samples. The specimen was memory CD4+ T cells from PBMCs. Subset: CD45RA-negative fraction.

The CDR3 protein is CASPSTDTQYF. CDR3 coding DNA: TGCGCCAGCCCAAGCACAGATACGCAGTATTTT. The chain uses TRBV10-1 and TRBJ2-3; D is undetermined. The germline V gene has CDR1 WNHNN and CDR2 SYGVQD (reference sequence). Trimming took off 8 bases at V and 0 bases at J, with 3 bases between the two ends. The CDR3 length is 11 residues.